This is a list of T cell receptor beta chains from one sample in a study of shared clonotypes between healthy human individuals. Some clones are missing from TCRdb's copy, which holds only in-frame ones; the method was immunoSEQ multiplex PCR. The table has roughly 700,000 clones, about 90% seen once; the top ten hold roughly 36%. The sequencing input was memory CD8+ T cells from PBMCs. The receptors were gathered from a man aged 18 to 29 in good health. Some clones in this sample may be carry-over from other donors' samples. Both conserved end residues are part of each CDR3. D genes are given only for firm matches. Only part of the rows carry a size: once, few, many, or a class if the clone is expanded.

TRBJ2-7	TRBV5-4	NA	NA	TGTGCCAGCAGCTTTACGGGAGTGGGGGAGCAGTACTTC	CASSFTGVGEQYF
TRBJ2-5	TRBV2	NA	TRBD2	TGTGGCGCACTAGCGAGAGAGACCCAGTACTTC	CGALARETQYF
TRBJ1-2	TRBV7-2	NA	NA	TGTGCCAGCAGCTTTGTCGGTGATCGGGACCCAACCTTC	CASSFVGDRDPTF
TRBJ2-7	TRBV19	NA	TRBD2	TGTGCCAGTAGTCCGAGACTAGCGGGAGGGCCGAGTGGGGAGCAGTACTTC	CASSPRLAGGPSGEQYF
TRBJ2-7	TRBV28	once	TRBD2	TGTTCCACGGGGCTAGCGGGAGTCGACGAGCAGTACTTC	CSTGLAGVDEQYF
TRBJ1-2	TRBV4-1	NA	NA	TGCGCCAGCAGCCAAGCTACAGTGAGAAGTTATGGCTACACCTTC	CASSQATVRSYGYTF
TRBJ1-2	TRBV4-3	NA	NA	TGCGCCAGCAGCCAAGATACGCGGCCTCGGAGGGATGGCTACACCTTC	CASSQDTRPRRDGYTF
TRBJ2-7	TRBV7-8	NA	TRBD1	TGTGCCAGCAGTTCCCGACGGGACAGCTTATCCTACGAGCAGTACTTC	CASSSRRDSLSYEQYF
TRBJ2-5	TRBV21-1	once	NA	TGTGCCAGCAGCAAAGAGGGGGGCCGGGAGACCCAGTACTTC	CASSKEGGRETQYF
TRBJ2-7	TRBV7-9	NA	NA	TGTGCCAGCAGCGGGGGACCCTCCTACGAGCAGTACTTC	CASSGGPSYEQYF
TRBJ1-4	TRBV6-6	few	NA	TGTGCCAGCAGTTCCCTTAATGAAAAACTGTTTTTT	CASSSLNEKLFF
TRBJ1-2	TRBV29-1	NA	NA	TGCAGCGTAAAACACCCGTATGGCTACACCTTC	CSVKHPYGYTF
TRBJ2-1	TRBV4-1	once	NA	TGCGCCAGCAGCCAACCCCGGACTGGCAATGAGCAGTTCTTC	CASSQPRTGNEQFF
TRBJ2-1	TRBV7-8	NA	TRBD2	TGTGCCAGCAGTCCCGTAGCGGGCCTCACCTACAATGAGCAGTTCTTC	CASSPVAGLTYNEQFF
TRBJ1-4	TRBV7-2	NA	NA	TGTGCCAGCAGCCGCTTAATAGGGTTGGCTAATGAAAAACTGTTTTTT	CASSRLIGLANEKLFF
TRBJ2-2	TRBV4-1	NA	NA	TGCGCCAGCAGCCGGACTGGAAATTCCCCCGGGGAGCTGTTTTTT	CASSRTGNSPGELFF
TRBJ1-1	TRBV7-2	NA	NA	TGTGCCAGCAGCTTAGTACAGGGCCGGAACACTGAAGCTTTCTTT	CASSLVQGRNTEAFF
TRBJ1-4	TRBV9	NA	NA	TGTGCCAGCAGCGTTGGCGCAACTAATGAAAAACTGTTTTTT	CASSVGATNEKLFF
TRBJ2-1	TRBV28	NA	TRBD1	TGTGCCAGCAACCCGGGACAGGGTCCCAATGAGCAGTTCTTC	CASNPGQGPNEQFF
TRBJ2-7	TRBV20-1	NA	NA	TGCAGTGCTTCGGATTACGAGCAGTACTTC	CSASDYEQYF
TRBJ2-5	TRBV10-2	NA	TRBD2	TGCGCCAGCAGTGAGTCGAGGCGGGAGCAGTACTTC	CASSESRREQYF
TRBJ2-5	TRBV2	NA	NA	TGTGCCACCTACCAAGAGACCCAGTACTTC	CATYQETQYF
TRBJ2-1	TRBV4-1	NA	TRBD2	TGCGCCAGCAGCCCGGGACTAGCGGGAGTTTTTTACAATGAGCAGTTCTTC	CASSPGLAGVFYNEQFF
TRBJ2-3	TRBV9	NA	TRBD2	TGTGCCAGCAGCGTAGCTATATCACTAGCGGGGCGCACAGATACGCAGTATTTT	CASSVAISLAGRTDTQYF
TRBJ1-5	TRBV19	NA	NA	TGTGCCAGCTCACTCACCGGACGGACGGGACAGCCCCAGCATTTT	CASSLTGRTGQPQHF
TRBJ2-7	TRBV11-2	NA	NA	TGTGCCAGCAGCCTCGGGACACCACTAGAGCAGTACTTC	CASSLGTPLEQYF
TRBJ2-7	TRBV19	NA	NA	TGTGCCAGTAGTCTACAGACCACCTACGAGCAGTACTTC	CASSLQTTYEQYF
TRBJ1-2	TRBV28	few	NA	TGTGCCAGCAGTTACCAGTGGAATGGCTACACCTTC	CASSYQWNGYTF
TRBJ1-2	TRBV5-6	NA	TRBD1	TGTGCCAGCAGCTTGGGGGACAGTAATAGCTATGGCTACACCTTC	CASSLGDSNSYGYTF
TRBJ2-5	TRBV7-2	NA	NA	TGTGCCAGCAGCTATGGGGTGCGAGAGACCCAGTACTTC	CASSYGVRETQYF
TRBJ1-1	TRBV19	NA	NA	TGTGCCAGTAACCATGTGGGTTTCGCTTTCTTT	CASNHVGFAFF
TRBJ2-2	TRBV19	NA	NA	TGTGCCAGTAGCGGTCCGAACACCGGGGAGCTGTTTTTT	CASSGPNTGELFF
TRBJ2-7	TRBV13	NA	NA	TGTGCCAGCAGCCTTGAGGAGGAGTCTCCCGTCTACGAGCAGTACTTC	CASSLEEESPVYEQYF
TRBJ2-3	TRBV5-6	NA	TRBD2	TGTGCCAGCAGCTTGGCCGGGAGGGAGAGAACAGATACGCAGTATTTT	CASSLAGRERTDTQYF
TRBJ1-1	TRBV28	NA	TRBD1	TGTGCCAGCAGTCCCGGGACAGGGCTACCTGAAGCTTTCTTT	CASSPGTGLPEAFF
TRBJ1-4	TRBV7-9	NA	TRBD1	TGTGCCAGCAGCCTAAACACAGGGGCCCCCCATGAAAAACTGTTTTTT	CASSLNTGAPHEKLFF
TRBJ2-7	TRBV20-1	NA	NA	TGCAGTGCTAGAGACTTTGAGCAGTACTTC	CSARDFEQYF
TRBJ2-7	TRBV27	NA	TRBD2	TGTGCCAGCAGTTTATCGTCTGCGGCGGGAGGGTCCTACGAGCAGTACTTC	CASSLSSAAGGSYEQYF
TRBJ2-1	TRBV7-8	NA	NA	TGTGCCAGCAGCGATGGCGGCAGACGGCAGTTCTTC	CASSDGGRRQFF
TRBJ2-4	TRBV15	NA	NA	TGTGCCACCAGCAGAGATTCGTTTTTAGCCAAAAACATTCAGTACTTC	CATSRDSFLAKNIQYF
TRBJ1-1	TRBV29-1	NA	TRBD1	TGCAGCGTACCGGGACAGGGGCTGAACACTGAAGCTTTCTTT	CSVPGQGLNTEAFF
TRBJ1-1	TRBV27	once	TRBD1	TGTGCCAGCAGTCCACGGGGACAGGGAATCTTGAACACTGAAGCTTTCTTT	CASSPRGQGILNTEAFF
TRBJ2-3	TRBV30	NA	TRBD2	TGTGCCTGGAGTTCAGCGGGAGCTACAGATACGCAGTATTTT	CAWSSAGATDTQYF
TRBJ2-3	TRBV5-1	once	NA	TGCGCCAGCAGCTCGCCTGGGGAAGATACGCAGTATTTT	CASSSPGEDTQYF
TRBJ1-3	TRBV7-9	NA	NA	TGTGCCAGCAGAGAGGACAGAGGGGGAAACACCATATATTTT	CASREDRGGNTIYF
TRBJ1-2	TRBV7-8	NA	NA	TGTGCCAGCAGCTTAGACAGACAACAGGGACTTAACTATGGCTACACCTTC	CASSLDRQQGLNYGYTF
TRBJ2-5	TRBV7-3	NA	NA	TGTGCCAGCAGCCGGCCGGGAGTGGAGACCCAGTACTTC	CASSRPGVETQYF
TRBJ2-5	TRBV27	NA	TRBD2	TGTGCCAGCAGTTCTGGGACTAGCGGGAGAGAAGAGACCCAGTACTTC	CASSSGTSGREETQYF
TRBJ1-1	TRBV5-1	few	NA	TGCGCCAGCAGCTTGGAACAGGGCCCCCCTGAAGCTTTCTTT	CASSLEQGPPEAFF
TRBJ1-5	TRBV28	NA	TRBD1	TGTGCCAGCAGTAGACCCCCGGGACAGGGGGCATGGAACGGCAATCAGCCCCAGCATTTT	CASSRPPGQGAWNGNQPQHF
TRBJ2-7	TRBV5-5	NA	NA	TGTGCCAGCAGCCCGGCCCTTATAAGCAGCCAAGCGACCTACGAGCAGTACTTC	CASSPALISSQATYEQYF
TRBJ1-4	TRBV7-9	NA	TRBD1	TGTGCCAGCAGCTCAAACCAAGGACAGGCTGGACTGTTTTTT	CASSSNQGQAGLFF
TRBJ2-7	TRBV27	few	NA	TGTGCCAGCAGTCTCTCCTACGAGCAGTACTTC	CASSLSYEQYF
TRBJ2-3	TRBV2	once	NA	TGTGCCAGCAGCCCCCGGGCGGGTGCTAGCACAGATACGCAGTATTTT	CASSPRAGASTDTQYF
TRBJ2-7	TRBV5-1	NA	NA	TGCGCCAGCAGCTTCGGACACGCCGACGAGCAGTACTTC	CASSFGHADEQYF